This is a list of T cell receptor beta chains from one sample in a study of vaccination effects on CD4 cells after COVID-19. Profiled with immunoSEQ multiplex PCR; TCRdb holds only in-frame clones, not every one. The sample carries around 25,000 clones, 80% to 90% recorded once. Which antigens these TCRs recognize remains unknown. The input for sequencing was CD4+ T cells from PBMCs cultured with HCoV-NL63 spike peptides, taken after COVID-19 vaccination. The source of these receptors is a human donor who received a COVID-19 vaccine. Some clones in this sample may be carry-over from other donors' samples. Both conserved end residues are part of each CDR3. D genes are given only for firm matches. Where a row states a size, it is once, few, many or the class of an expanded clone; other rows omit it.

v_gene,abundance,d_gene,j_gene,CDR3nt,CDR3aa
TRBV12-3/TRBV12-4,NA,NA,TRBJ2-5,TGTGCCAGCAGTTTGGGAGCGCCTGAGACCCAGTACTTC,CASSLGAPETQYF
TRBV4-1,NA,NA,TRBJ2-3,TGCGCCAGCAGTCGAAAGTTTAGCGGAACTAGCACAGATACGCAGTATTTT,CASSRKFSGTSTDTQYF
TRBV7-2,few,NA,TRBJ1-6,TGTGCCAGCAGCTTCGTCAGGGCAAATTCACCCCTCCACTTT,CASSFVRANSPLHF
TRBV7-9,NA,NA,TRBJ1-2,TGTGCCAGCAGCTTAGCTTCCCTTGACATTTATGGCTACACCTTC,CASSLASLDIYGYTF
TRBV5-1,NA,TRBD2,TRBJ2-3,TGCGCCAGCAGCACCCTTAGCGGGGGGGGCTCGGATACGCAGTATTTT,CASSTLSGGGSDTQYF
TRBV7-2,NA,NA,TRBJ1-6,TGTGCCAGCAGCCCTTCCTCGCGCCAGTGGGGGCGGAATTCACCCCTCCACTTT,CASSPSSRQWGRNSPLHF
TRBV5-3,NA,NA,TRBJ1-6,TGTGCCAGAAGGAGGGTGCGGTCACCCCTCCACTTT,CARRRVRSPLHF
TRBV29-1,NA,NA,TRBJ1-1,TGCAGCGTAGGAGCGAACACTGAAGCTTTCTTT,CSVGANTEAFF
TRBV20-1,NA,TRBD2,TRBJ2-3,TGCAGTGCTAGTACCGGGGGGGCCTTGGATACGCAGTATTTT,CSASTGGALDTQYF
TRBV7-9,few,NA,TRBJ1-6,TGTGCCAGCAGCCCTCGTGAGGGCCCGTCGGCCCTCCACTTT,CASSPREGPSALHF
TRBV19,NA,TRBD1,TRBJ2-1,TGTGCCAGTAGGAATAACGGACAGGGTCGGTACAATGAGCAGTTCTTC,CASRNNGQGRYNEQFF
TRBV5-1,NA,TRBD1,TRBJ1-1,TGCGCCAGCAGCCCCGGACAGGCGGGCACTGAAGCTTTCTTT,CASSPGQAGTEAFF
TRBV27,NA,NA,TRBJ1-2,TGTGCCAGCAGTCTTACGGGGGGCTATGGCTACACCTTC,CASSLTGGYGYTF
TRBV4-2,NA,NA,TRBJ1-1,TGTGCCAGCAGCTACCAGACAGGGAACACTGAAGCTTTCTTT,CASSYQTGNTEAFF
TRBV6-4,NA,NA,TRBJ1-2,TGTGCCAGCAGTGACTCTCCATTGTCGAGCTATGGCTACACCTTC,CASSDSPLSSYGYTF
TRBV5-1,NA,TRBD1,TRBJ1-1,TGCGCCAGCACCCAACGGGGACAGTCCACTGAAGCTTTCTTT,CASTQRGQSTEAFF
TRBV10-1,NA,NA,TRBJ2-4,TGCGCCAGCAGTGAGTCCAGGCCGGGGGAAGCGTGGAACATTCAGTACTTC,CASSESRPGEAWNIQYF
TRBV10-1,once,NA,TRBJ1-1,TGCGCCAGCAGTAGTCAGTGGAACACTGAAGCTTTCTTT,CASSSQWNTEAFF
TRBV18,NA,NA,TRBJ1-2,TGTGCCAGCTCCGGGGGGTCCGGACTCAGGGTCTATGGCTACACCTTC,CASSGGSGLRVYGYTF
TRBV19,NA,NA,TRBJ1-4,TGTGCGTCTCGGGGGGGGGCAACTAATGAAAAACTGTTTTTT,CASRGGATNEKLFF
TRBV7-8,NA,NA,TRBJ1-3,TGTGCCAGCAGCTTAGCGCTCGACCAGGGTCCCTCTGGAAACACCATATATTTT,CASSLALDQGPSGNTIYF
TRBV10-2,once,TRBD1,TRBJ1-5,TGCGCCAGCAGTGGGAGACAGGGAGGGCAGCCCCAGCATTTT,CASSGRQGGQPQHF
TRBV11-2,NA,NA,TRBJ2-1,TGTGCCAGCAGCTTAGGTCAGTACAATGAGCAGTTCTTC,CASSLGQYNEQFF
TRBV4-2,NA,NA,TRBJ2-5,TGTGCCAGCAGCCACCGGGGACCGCCATTCCCAGAGACCCAGTACTTC,CASSHRGPPFPETQYF
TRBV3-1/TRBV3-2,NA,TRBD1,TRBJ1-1,TGTGCCAGCAGCGGACAGGGGGCTTACACTGAAGCTTTCTTT,CASSGQGAYTEAFF
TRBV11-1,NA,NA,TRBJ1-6,TGTGCCAGCAGCTTATTGGGAAATTCACCCCTCCACTTT,CASSLLGNSPLHF
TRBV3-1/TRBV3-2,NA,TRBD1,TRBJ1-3,TGTGCCAGCAGTCGACAGGGTTCTGGAAACACCATATATTTT,CASSRQGSGNTIYF
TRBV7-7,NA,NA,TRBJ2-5,TGTGCCAGCAGCTTAGCTGGGCCAAAAGAGACCCAGTACTTC,CASSLAGPKETQYF
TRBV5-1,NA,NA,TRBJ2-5,TGCGCCAGCAGCTTCACACCAGACCAAGAGACCCAGTACTTC,CASSFTPDQETQYF
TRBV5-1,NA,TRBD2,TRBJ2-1,TGCGCCAGCAGCCCACTAGCGGGGGGGCCATCCTACAATGAGCAGTTCTTC,CASSPLAGGPSYNEQFF
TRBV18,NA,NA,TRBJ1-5,TGTGCCAGCTCACCGTTGGGTGATGGGGGTCAGCCCCAGCATTTT,CASSPLGDGGQPQHF
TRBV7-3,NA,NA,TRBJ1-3,TGTGCCAGCAGCTTAACCACGGCGGGAAACACCATATATTTT,CASSLTTAGNTIYF
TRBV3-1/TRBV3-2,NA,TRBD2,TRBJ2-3,TGTGCCAGCAGCCCTAGGACTAGCGGTAGCACAGATACGCAGTATTTT,CASSPRTSGSTDTQYF
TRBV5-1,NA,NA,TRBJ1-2,TGCGCCAGCAGAGAACCCTCGGGAGGAGCCTATGGCTACACCTTC,CASREPSGGAYGYTF
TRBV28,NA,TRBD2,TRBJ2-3,TGTGCCAGCAGTCCCCCTGCGGGGACTAGTGGCACCGATACGCAGTATTTT,CASSPPAGTSGTDTQYF
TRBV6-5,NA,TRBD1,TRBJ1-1,TGTGCCAGCAGGACGGACAGGGGGAACACTGAAGCTTTCTTT,CASRTDRGNTEAFF
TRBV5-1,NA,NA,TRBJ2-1,TGCGCCAGCAGATTAGAATACAATGAGCAGTTCTTC,CASRLEYNEQFF
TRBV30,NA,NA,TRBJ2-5,TGTGCCTGGAGTGTCCCCGGGGGGCGGGGTCAGACCCAGTACTTC,CAWSVPGGRGQTQYF
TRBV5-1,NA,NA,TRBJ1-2,TGCGCCAGCAGCTTGGGACAGTCAATCTATGGCTACACCTTC,CASSLGQSIYGYTF
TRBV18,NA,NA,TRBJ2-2,TGTGCCAGCTCACCTGCGGGACAGCCTTCCGGGGAGCTGTTTTTT,CASSPAGQPSGELFF
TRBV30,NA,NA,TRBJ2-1,TGTGCCTGGAGTGGGACCAGCAGGGGTGAGCAGTTCTTC,CAWSGTSRGEQFF
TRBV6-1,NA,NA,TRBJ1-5,TGTGCCAGCAGTGAATTATGGGGTCCTCAGCCCCAGCATTTT,CASSELWGPQPQHF
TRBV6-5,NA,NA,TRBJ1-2,TGTGCCAGCAGTCGAGTGGGCCATACCAACTATGGCTACACCTTC,CASSRVGHTNYGYTF
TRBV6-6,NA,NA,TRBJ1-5,TGTGCCAGCAGTTACTCTGGCAGGCCTCAGCCCCAGCATTTT,CASSYSGRPQPQHF
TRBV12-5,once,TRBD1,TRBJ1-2,TGTGCTAGTGGTTTACCGGACAGGCCCAAGACGCGGGAGGGCTACACCTTC,CASGLPDRPKTREGYTF
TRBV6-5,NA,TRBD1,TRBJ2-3,TGTGCCAGCAGTTACGGGACAGGGAATACAGATACGCAGTATTTT,CASSYGTGNTDTQYF
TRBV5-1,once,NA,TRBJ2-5,TGCGCCAGCAGCTCGGAGACTGCCGGGGAGACCCAGTACTTC,CASSSETAGETQYF
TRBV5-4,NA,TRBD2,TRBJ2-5,TGTGCCAGCAGGGAGCGGGGGGGCCTAGAGACCCAGTACTTC,CASRERGGLETQYF
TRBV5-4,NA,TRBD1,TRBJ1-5,TGTGCCAGCAGCCCGGGACAGACTTATCAGCCCCAGCATTTT,CASSPGQTYQPQHF
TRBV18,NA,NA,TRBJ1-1,TGTGCCAGCTCACCTGTCGGGACGGTGGACACTGAAGCTTTCTTT,CASSPVGTVDTEAFF
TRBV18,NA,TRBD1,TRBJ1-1,TGTGCCAGCTCCCACGGGACAGGGGGCAACACTGAAGCTTTCTTT,CASSHGTGGNTEAFF
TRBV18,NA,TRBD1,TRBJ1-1,TGTGCCAGCTCACCCCTAAACAGGGGGAACACTGAAGCTTTCTTT,CASSPLNRGNTEAFF
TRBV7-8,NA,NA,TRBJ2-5,TGTGCCAGCAGCCCGTCCAGGGTCCAAGAGACCCAGTACTTC,CASSPSRVQETQYF